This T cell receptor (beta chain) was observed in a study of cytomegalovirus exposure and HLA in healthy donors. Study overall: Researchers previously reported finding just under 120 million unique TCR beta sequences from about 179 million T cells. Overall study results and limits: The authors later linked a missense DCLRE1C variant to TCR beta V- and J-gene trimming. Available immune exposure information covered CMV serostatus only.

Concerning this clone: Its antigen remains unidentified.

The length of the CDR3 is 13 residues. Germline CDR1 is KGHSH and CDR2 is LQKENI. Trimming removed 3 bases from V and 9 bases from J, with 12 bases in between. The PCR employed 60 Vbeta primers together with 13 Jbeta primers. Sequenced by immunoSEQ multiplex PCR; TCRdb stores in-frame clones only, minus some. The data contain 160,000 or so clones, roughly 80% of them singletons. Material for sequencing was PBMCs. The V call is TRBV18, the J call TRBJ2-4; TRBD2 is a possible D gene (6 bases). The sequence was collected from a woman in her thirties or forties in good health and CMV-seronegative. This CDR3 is CASSPGGVGIQYF. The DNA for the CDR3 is TGTGCCAGCTCACCGGGGGGAGTTGGCATTCAGTACTTC.